This T cell receptor (beta chain) is drawn from a study of T-cell memory formation after mild COVID-19. Notes on the study in general: Contracting CD4+ clones sat mainly in CM and EM; CD8+ in EMRA.

There are a few counts of this clonotype. What it binds is unknown. Each CDR3 protein is one row after TCRdb ran MiXCR on the 5' RACE reads. The table has about 560,000 distinct CDR3 sequences, less than 25% seen once. The sequenced material came from PBMCs or a T cell subset sorted from them (not recorded which). This TCR came from an adult woman who had mild COVID-19 (a few samples of this study predate the infection). Cell type and time point are not known.

CDR3 nucleotide sequence: TGTGCCACCAGTGCGACAGGATGGGCCGGGGAGCTGTTTTTT. Amino acid sequence: CATSATGWAGELFF. The V call is TRBV24-1, the J call TRBJ2-2, with D perhaps matching TRBD1 (6 bases). Germline CDR1 reads KGHDR; CDR2 reads SFDVKD. V lost 5 bases and J 6 bases, leaving 12 bases between the germline ends. The CDR3 spans 14 residues.